Here is one TCR beta chain with its context. CDR1 is SGHRS, CDR2 YFSETQ, per germline. The CDR3 extends over 13 amino acids. The V and J ends lost 0 bases and 5 bases respectively, with 8 bases between them. This record comes from a study of cytomegalovirus exposure and HLA in healthy donors. PCR amplification relied on 60 Vbeta primers (plus 13 Jbeta primers). TCRdb keeps only in-frame clones here, not all; method: immunoSEQ multiplex PCR. The top ten clones hold approximately 2.9% of a sample with hundreds of thousands of clones, 70% to 90% of them seen once. The genes are TRBV5-1 and TRBJ2-5; D is ambiguous. This receptor was obtained from a man between 25 and 39 years old in good health and CMV-seronegative. The sequencing input was PBMCs. The CDR3 region is CASSLVVAETQYF. CDR3 nucleotide sequence: TGCGCCAGCAGCTTGGTAGTTGCTGAGACCCAGTACTTC.